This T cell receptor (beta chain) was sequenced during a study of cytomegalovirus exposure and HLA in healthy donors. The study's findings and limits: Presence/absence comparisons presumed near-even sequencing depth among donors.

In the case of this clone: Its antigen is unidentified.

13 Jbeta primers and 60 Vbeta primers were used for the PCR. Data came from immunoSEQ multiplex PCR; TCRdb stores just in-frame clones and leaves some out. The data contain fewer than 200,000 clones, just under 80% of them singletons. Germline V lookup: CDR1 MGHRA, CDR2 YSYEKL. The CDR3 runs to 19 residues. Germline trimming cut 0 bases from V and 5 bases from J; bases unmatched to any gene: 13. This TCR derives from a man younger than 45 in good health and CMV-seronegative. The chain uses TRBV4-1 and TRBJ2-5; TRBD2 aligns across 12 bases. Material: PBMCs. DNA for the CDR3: TGCGCCAGCAGCCAAGATCGACAGGCTAGCGGGGGGGCGACGGAGACCCAGTACTTC. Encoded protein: CASSQDRQASGGATETQYF.